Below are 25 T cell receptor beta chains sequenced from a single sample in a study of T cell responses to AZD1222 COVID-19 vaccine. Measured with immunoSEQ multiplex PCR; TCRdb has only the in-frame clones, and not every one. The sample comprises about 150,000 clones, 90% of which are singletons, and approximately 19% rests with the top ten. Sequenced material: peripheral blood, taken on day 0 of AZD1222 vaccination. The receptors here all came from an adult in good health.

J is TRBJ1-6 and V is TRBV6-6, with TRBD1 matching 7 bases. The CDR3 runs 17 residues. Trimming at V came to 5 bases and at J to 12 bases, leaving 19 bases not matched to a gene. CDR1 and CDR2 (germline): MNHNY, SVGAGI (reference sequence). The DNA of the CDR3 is TGTGCCAGCAGTCGTAGGGTTGGACAGGTCCCCCCCGGACCCCTCCACTTT. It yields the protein CASSRRVGQVPPGPLHF.

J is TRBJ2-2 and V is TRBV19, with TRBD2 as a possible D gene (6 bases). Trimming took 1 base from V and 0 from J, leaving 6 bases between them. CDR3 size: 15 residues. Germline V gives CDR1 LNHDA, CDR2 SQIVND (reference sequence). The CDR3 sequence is CASSIGDSNTGELFF. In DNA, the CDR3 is TGTGCCAGTAGTATAGGGGACTCGAACACCGGGGAGCTGTTTTTT.

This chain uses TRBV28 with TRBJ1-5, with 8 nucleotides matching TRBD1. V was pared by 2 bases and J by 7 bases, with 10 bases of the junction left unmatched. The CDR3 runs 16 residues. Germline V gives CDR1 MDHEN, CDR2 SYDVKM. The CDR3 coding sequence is TGTGCCAGCAGTTTAGTAGGGCCAGGGGGCCGGCAGCCCCAGCATTTT. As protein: CASSLVGPGGRQPQHF.

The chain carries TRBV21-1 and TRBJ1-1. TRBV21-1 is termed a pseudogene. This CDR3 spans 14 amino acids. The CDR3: CASRAAGEDTEAFF. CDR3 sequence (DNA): TGTGCCAGCCGAGCAGCAGGGGAGGACACTGAAGCTTTCTTT.

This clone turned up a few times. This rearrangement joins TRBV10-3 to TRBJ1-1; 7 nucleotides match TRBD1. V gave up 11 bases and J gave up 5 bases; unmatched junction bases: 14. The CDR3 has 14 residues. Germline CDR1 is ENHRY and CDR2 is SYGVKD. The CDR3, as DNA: TGTGCCGCCAGGGGGATGACAGTCGAAACTGAAGCTTTCTTT. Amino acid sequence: CAARGMTVETEAFF.

CDR3 loop: CATSRGATWAGELFF. DNA for the CDR3: TGTGCCACCAGCAGAGGGGCGACTTGGGCCGGGGAGCTGTTTTTT. V and J are TRBV15 and TRBJ2-2; D unresolved. Germline V gene sequence: CDR1 LNHNV, CDR2 YYDKDF (reference sequence). Deletions cut 1 base from V and 6 bases from J, with 12 bases between. The CDR3 sequence is 15 residues long. Variable domain in full (rest from reference TRBV15 and TRBJ2-2): DAMVIQNPRYQVTQFGKPVTLSCSQTLNHNVMYWYQQKSSQAPKLLFHYYDKDFNNEADTPDNFQSRRPNTSFCFLDIRSPGLGDTAMYLCATSRGATWAGELFFGEGSRLTVL.

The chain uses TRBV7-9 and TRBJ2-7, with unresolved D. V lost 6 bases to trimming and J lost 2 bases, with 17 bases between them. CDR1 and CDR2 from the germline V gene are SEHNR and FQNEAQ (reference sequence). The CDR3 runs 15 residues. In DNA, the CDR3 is TGTGCCAGCAGGCCTAGGGTAAAAAGAACCTACGAGCAGTACTTC. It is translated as CASRPRVKRTYEQYF.

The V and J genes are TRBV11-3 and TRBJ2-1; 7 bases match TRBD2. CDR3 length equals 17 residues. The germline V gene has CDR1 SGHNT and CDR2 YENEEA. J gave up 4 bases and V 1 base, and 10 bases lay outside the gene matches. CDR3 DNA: TGTGCCAGCAGCTTAGTGTCCAACGGGAGGCATTACAATGAGCAGTTCTTC. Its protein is CASSLVSNGRHYNEQFF.

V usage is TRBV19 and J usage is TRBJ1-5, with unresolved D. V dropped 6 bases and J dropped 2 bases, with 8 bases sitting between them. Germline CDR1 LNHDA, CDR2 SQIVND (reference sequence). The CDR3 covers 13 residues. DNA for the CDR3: TGTGCCAGTAGCTTCTGGGGCAATCAGCCCCAGCATTTT. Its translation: CASSFWGNQPQHF.

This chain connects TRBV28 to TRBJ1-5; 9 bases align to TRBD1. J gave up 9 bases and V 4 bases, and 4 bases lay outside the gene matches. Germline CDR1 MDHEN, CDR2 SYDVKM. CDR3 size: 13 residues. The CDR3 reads CASSSTGGRPQHF. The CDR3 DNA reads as TGTGCCAGCAGTTCTACAGGGGGCCGGCCCCAGCATTTT.

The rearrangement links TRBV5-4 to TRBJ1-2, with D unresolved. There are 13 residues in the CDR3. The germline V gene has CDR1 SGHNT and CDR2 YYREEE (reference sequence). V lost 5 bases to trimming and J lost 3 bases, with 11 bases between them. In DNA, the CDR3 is TGTGCCAGCAGAGCGGACTGGGACTATGGCTACACCTTC. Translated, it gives CASRADWDYGYTF.

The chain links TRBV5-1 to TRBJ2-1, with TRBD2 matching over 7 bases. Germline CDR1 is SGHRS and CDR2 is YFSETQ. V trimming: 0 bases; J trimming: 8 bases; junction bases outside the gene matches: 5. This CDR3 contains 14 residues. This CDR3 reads CASSLDRLADEQFF. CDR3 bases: TGCGCCAGCAGCTTGGATCGCCTAGCGGATGAGCAGTTCTTC.

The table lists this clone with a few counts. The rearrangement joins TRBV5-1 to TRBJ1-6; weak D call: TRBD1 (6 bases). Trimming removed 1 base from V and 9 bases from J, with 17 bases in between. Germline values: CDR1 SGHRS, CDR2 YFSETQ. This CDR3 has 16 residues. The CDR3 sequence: CASSLSLQGGGSPLHF. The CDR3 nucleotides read TGCGCCAGCAGCTTGAGCCTACAGGGCGGAGGTTCACCCCTCCACTTT.

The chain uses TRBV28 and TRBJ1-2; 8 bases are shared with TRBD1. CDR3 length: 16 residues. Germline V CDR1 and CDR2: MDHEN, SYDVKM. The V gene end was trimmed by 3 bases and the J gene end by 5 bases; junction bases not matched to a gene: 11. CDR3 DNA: TGTGCCAGCAGTTTTAGAAGCCGGGACAGGCGTTATGGCTACACCTTC. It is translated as CASSFRSRDRRYGYTF.

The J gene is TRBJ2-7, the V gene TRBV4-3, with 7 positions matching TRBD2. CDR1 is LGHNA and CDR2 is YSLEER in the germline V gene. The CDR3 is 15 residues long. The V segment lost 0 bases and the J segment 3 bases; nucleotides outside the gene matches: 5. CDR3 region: CASSQDAAGDYEQYF. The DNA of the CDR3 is TGCGCCAGCAGCCAAGATGCGGCGGGGGACTACGAGCAGTACTTC.

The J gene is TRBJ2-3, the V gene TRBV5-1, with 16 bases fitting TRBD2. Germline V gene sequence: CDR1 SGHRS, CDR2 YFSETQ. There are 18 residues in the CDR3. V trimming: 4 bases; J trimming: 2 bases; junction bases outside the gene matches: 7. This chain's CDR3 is CASSPGLAGGEYTDTQYF. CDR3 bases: TGCGCCAGCAGCCCGGGACTAGCGGGAGGGGAATACACAGATACGCAGTATTTT.

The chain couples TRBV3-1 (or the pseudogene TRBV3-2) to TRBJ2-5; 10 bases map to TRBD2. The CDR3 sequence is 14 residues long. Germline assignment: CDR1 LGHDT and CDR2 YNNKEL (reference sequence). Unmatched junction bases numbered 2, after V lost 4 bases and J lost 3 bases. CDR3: CASSLLAGEETQYF. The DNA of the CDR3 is TGTGCCAGCAGCCTTCTAGCGGGGGAAGAGACCCAGTACTTC.

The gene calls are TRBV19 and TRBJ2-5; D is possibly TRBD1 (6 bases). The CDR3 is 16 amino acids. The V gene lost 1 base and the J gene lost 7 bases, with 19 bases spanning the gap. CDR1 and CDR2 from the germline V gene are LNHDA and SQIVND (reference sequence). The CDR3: CASSIARTVIRGTQYF. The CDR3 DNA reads TGTGCCAGTAGTATAGCCCGGACAGTGATCCGGGGGACCCAGTACTTC. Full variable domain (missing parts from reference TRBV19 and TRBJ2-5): DGGITQSPKYLFRKEGQNVTLSCEQNLNHDAMYWYRQDPGQGLRLIYYSQIVNDFQKGDIAEGYSVSREKKESFPLTVTSAQKNPTAFYLCASSIARTVIRGTQYFGPGTRLLVL.

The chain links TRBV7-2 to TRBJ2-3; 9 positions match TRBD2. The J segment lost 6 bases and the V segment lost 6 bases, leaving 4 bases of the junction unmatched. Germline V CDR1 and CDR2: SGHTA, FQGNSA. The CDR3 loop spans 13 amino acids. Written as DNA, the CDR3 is TGTGCCAGCAGTTACGGACTAGCGGATACGCAGTATTTT. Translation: CASSYGLADTQYF.

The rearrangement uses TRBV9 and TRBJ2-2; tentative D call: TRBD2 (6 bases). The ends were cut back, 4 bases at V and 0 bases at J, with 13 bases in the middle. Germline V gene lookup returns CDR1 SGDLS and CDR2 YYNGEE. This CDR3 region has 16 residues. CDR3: CASSPSGGTNTGELFF. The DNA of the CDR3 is TGTGCCAGCAGCCCATCTGGGGGGACGAACACCGGGGAGCTGTTTTTT.

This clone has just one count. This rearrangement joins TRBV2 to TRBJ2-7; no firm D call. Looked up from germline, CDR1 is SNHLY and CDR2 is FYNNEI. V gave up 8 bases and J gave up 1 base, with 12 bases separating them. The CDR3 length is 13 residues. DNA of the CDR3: TGTGCCAGCCGACCGGCGACTTCCTACGAGCAGTACTTC. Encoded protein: CASRPATSYEQYF.

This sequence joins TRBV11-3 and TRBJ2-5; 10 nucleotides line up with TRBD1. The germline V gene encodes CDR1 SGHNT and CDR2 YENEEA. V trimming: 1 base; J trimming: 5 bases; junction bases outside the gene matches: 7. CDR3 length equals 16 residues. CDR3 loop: CASSLGDRGAEETQYF. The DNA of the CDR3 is TGTGCCAGCAGCTTAGGGGACAGGGGCGCGGAGGAGACCCAGTACTTC.

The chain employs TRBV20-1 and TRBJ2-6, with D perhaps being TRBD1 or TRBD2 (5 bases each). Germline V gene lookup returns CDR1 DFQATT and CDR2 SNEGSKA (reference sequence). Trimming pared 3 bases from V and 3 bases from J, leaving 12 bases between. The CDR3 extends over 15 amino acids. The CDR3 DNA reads TGCAGTGCTAGTCCCGGGGCGAATGGGGCCAACGTCCTGACTTTC. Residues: CSASPGANGANVLTF.

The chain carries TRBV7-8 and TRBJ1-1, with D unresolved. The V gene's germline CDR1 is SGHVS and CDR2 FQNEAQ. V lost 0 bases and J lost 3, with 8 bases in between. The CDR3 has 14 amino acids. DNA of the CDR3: TGTGCCAGCAGCTTAGCATATGGGGACACTGAAGCTTTCTTT. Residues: CASSLAYGDTEAFF.

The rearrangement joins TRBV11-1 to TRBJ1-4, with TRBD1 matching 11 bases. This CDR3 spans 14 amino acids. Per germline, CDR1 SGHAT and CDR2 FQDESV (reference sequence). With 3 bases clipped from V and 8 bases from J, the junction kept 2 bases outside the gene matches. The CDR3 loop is CASSLGQGDEKLFF. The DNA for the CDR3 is TGTGCCAGCAGCTTGGGACAGGGGGACGAAAAACTGTTTTTT. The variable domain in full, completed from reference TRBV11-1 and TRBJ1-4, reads EAEVAQSPRYKITEKSQAVAFWCDPISGHATLYWYRQILGQGPELLVQFQDESVVDDSQLPKDRFSAERLKGVDSTLKIQPAELGDSAMYLCASSLGQGDEKLFFGSGTQLSVL.